This T cell receptor (beta chain) was obtained from a study of metastatic and nonmetastatic thyroid tumors. Study-wide background: Repertoire comparisons spanned blood and tumor or nodule tissue from malignant and benign thyroid patients.

The V segment lost 5 bases and the J segment 4 bases; nucleotides outside the gene matches: 6. Germline CDR1 GTSNPN, CDR2 SVGIG (reference sequence). The CDR3 is 14 amino acids. Authors' processing steps: It was from CDR3 differences across clinicopathological groups that a distant-metastasis classifier for papillary thyroid cancer was built. TCRdb re-processed the PCR reads through MiXCR. The V and J calls reflect TCRdb's pipeline rather than the authors' work. Of 10,000 to 15,000 clones in the sample, around 29% were seen once. This clone was recorded at least ten times. Its antigen is currently unknown. Study-level points and caveats: Versus benign nodules, malignant thyroid tumors reportedly had significantly higher TCR beta diversity, in blood and tumor.

Before thyroid surgery, none of the patients had received any treatment. V usage is TRBV30 and J usage is TRBJ2-1, with TRBD1 matching 9 bases. The sample consisted of tumor tissue. This sequence was found in a female donor with papillary thyroid cancer or a benign thyroid nodule (not recorded which). Some clones in this sample may be carry-over from other donors' samples. CDR3 coding DNA: TGTGCCTGGGGAGGGACAGGGAGTTACAATGAGCAGTTCTTC. Amino acid sequence: CAWGGTGSYNEQFF.